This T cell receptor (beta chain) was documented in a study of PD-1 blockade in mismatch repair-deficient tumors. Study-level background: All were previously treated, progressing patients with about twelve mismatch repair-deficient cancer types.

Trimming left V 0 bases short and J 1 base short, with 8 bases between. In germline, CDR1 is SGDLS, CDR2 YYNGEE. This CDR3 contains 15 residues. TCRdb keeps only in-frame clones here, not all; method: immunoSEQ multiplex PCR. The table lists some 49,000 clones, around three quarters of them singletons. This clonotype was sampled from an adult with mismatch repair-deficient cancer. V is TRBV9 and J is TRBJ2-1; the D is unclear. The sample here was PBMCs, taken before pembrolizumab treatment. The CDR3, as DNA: TGTGCCAGCAGCGTAGACCCCGGGTCCTACAATGAGCAGTTCTTC. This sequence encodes CASSVDPGSYNEQFF.